The 9 T cell receptor beta chains listed next were all sequenced from one sample in a study of neoadjuvant anti-PD-1 for oral cavity cancer. Using immunoSEQ multiplex PCR, the repertoire was profiled, and TCRdb retains in-frame clones only, with some absent. Seen here are around 14,000 clones, roughly 71% observed once, and the top ten hold approximately 2.2%. Time point indicated: after neoadjuvant nivolumab, at surgical resection. The material sequenced was PBMCs, taken after nivolumab (anti-PD-1) treatment. Receptor source: a person aged 40-85 years with oral cavity squamous cell carcinoma.

V gene TRBV5-1 combines with J gene TRBJ1-4, with TRBD1 as a possible D gene (6 bases). In germline, CDR1 is SGHRS, CDR2 YFSETQ. The CDR3 consists of 17 residues. The V end lost 2 bases, the J end lost 6 bases, and 20 bases lay between the germline ends. CDR3 loop: CASSFDPQGSGDEKLFF. The DNA of the CDR3 is TGCGCCAGCAGCTTCGACCCGCAGGGGTCGGGAGATGAAAAACTGTTTTTT. The variable domain in full, with the rest retrieved from reference TRBV5-1 and TRBJ1-4, is KAGVTQTPRYLIKTRGQQVTLSCSPISGHRSVSWYQQTPGQGLQFLFEYFSETQRNKGNFPGRFSGRQFSNSRSEMNVSTLELGDSALYLCASSFDPQGSGDEKLFFGSGTQLSVL.

The chain combines TRBV19 with TRBJ1-1; D is possibly TRBD1 (5 bases). Germline lookup yields CDR1 LNHDA and CDR2 SQIVND (reference sequence). Trimming removed 8 bases from V and 1 base from J, with 17 bases in between. The CDR3 extends over 15 amino acids. DNA of the CDR3: TGTGCCAGTTCCCGGCCATGGAGGGGGAACACTGAAGCTTTCTTT. Translated: CASSRPWRGNTEAFF.

The V and J genes are TRBV5-1 and TRBJ2-5; 7 bases agree with TRBD1. Per the germline V gene, CDR1 is SGHRS and CDR2 is YFSETQ. This CDR3 comprises 16 residues. J lost 2 bases, V lost 1 base, and 8 bases had no gene match. The chain's CDR3 is CASSLRAPGQQETQYF. The CDR3 bases are TGCGCCAGCAGCTTGAGGGCCCCGGGACAGCAAGAGACCCAGTACTTC.

This clone appeared a few times. The genes are TRBV4-2 and TRBJ1-5, with D possibly matching TRBD1 (6 bases). V was clipped by 0 bases and J by 0 bases, with 21 bases between them. CDR3 size: 20 residues. Germline loops: CDR1 LGHNA, CDR2 YNFKEQ. CDR3 protein: CASSQDIYVRGQYSNQPQHF. DNA for the CDR3: TGTGCCAGCAGCCAAGATATTTACGTGCGTGGACAGTATAGCAATCAGCCCCAGCATTTT.

The CDR3, as DNA: TGTGCCTGGGGACTCAGCTCTGGAAACACCATATATTTT. Amino acid sequence: CAWGLSSGNTIYF. The rearrangement links TRBV30 to TRBJ1-3; unclear D gene. The CDR3 covers 13 residues. Germline lookup yields CDR1 GTSNPN and CDR2 SVGIG (reference sequence). V was pared by 5 bases and J by 0 bases, with 8 bases between.

This clone was detected only a few times. The chain is built from TRBV10-1 and TRBJ2-7; D is possibly TRBD1 (6 bases). Germline V CDR1 and CDR2: WNHNN, SYGVQD (reference sequence). V dropped 7 bases and J dropped 2 bases, with 9 bases sitting between them. This CDR3 has 12 amino acids. CDR3 amino acids: CASITGTYEQYF. In nucleotides, the CDR3 is TGCGCCAGCATTACAGGGACCTACGAGCAGTACTTC.

The chain is built from TRBV5-1 and TRBJ2-3, with TRBD2 identical over 13 bases. Per the germline V gene, CDR1 is SGHRS and CDR2 is YFSETQ. Trimming took 6 bases from V and 8 from J; bases not matched to a gene: 9. There are 15 residues in the CDR3. In nucleotides, the CDR3 is TGCGCCAGCAATGCCGGGACTAGCGGGGTACTTACGCAGTATTTT. Its translation: CASNAGTSGVLTQYF.

CDR3 region: CASGLGPNTGELFF. The CDR3 DNA reads TGTGCTAGTGGTTTGGGCCCTAACACCGGGGAGCTGTTTTTT. The V and J genes are TRBV12-5 and TRBJ2-2, with D unresolved. Germline CDR1 and CDR2: LGHNT and FRNRAP. V dropped 1 base and J dropped 2 bases, with 5 bases sitting between them. This CDR3 is built from 14 residues.

The rearrangement joins TRBV2 to TRBJ1-1; D not certain. The length of the CDR3 is 14 residues. Germline V gene lookup returns CDR1 SNHLY and CDR2 FYNNEI. The V end lost 6 bases, the J end lost 3 bases, and 14 bases lay between the germline ends. The CDR3, as DNA: TGTGCCAGCAGAATCGGGTCCGTGGACACTGAAGCTTTCTTT. Translation gives CASRIGSVDTEAFF.